Below, 30 T cell receptor beta chains from the same sample are listed, as sequenced in a study of blood T cell repertoires in COVID-19. TCRdb's copy holds only in-frame clones and misses some; the assay was immunoSEQ multiplex PCR. The sample has around 500,000 clones, about 85% seen once; the top ten hold roughly 8.5%. The sample was PBMCs or T cells enriched from blood (not recorded which). All receptors come from a woman aged 55-70 years who had recovered from COVID-19.

The CDR3 here is CAWSVGGGYTF. The DNA for the CDR3 is TGTGCCTGGAGTGTGGGGGGTGGCTACACCTTC. The J gene is TRBJ1-2, the V gene TRBV30, with a weak D call TRBD1 (5 bases). With 0 bases removed from V and 7 bases from J, the gap between germline ends came to 6 bases. CDR1 and CDR2 from the germline V gene are GTSNPN and SVGIG (reference sequence). The CDR3 is 11 amino acids.

This chain connects TRBV29-1 to TRBJ1-5; weak D call: TRBD1 (5 bases). Trimming removed 4 bases from V and 6 bases from J, with 13 bases in between. This CDR3 is built from 13 residues. Germline CDR1 reads SQVTM; CDR2 reads ANQGSEA. CDR3 protein: CSVVGGAGQPQHF. CDR3 bases: TGCAGCGTTGTAGGAGGGGCAGGTCAGCCCCAGCATTTT.

This rearrangement joins TRBV5-5 to TRBJ1-3, with D unclear. The V gene's germline CDR1 is SGHKS and CDR2 YYEKEE (reference sequence). There are 15 residues in the CDR3. V lost 1 base, J lost 3 bases, and 11 bases lay in between. CDR3 sequence (DNA): TGTGCCAGCAGCTTGCCGGGGATAGGTGGAAACACCATATATTTT. This sequence encodes CASSLPGIGGNTIYF.

The genes are TRBV6-6 and TRBJ2-3; D may be TRBD2 (7 bases). Germline values: CDR1 MNHNY, CDR2 SVGAGI (reference sequence). The CDR3 has 16 residues. Trimming left V 5 bases short and J 0 bases short, with 15 bases between. CDR3 in DNA: TGTGCCAGCAGTCGAAACGGGGGGCAGAGCACAGATACGCAGTATTTT. Translating gives CASSRNGGQSTDTQYF.

The V call is TRBV9, the J call TRBJ2-2; D possibly corresponds to TRBD2 (5 bases). Germline lookup yields CDR1 SGDLS and CDR2 YYNGEE. Trimming took 2 bases from V and 2 from J, leaving 10 bases between them. The CDR3 is 15 amino acids. CDR3 coding DNA: TGTGCCAGCAGCGTGAGGACGGGAAACACCGGGGAGCTGTTTTTT. This encodes CASSVRTGNTGELFF.

The CDR3, as DNA: TGTGCCAGCAGCCTATTGAACCAACCCACAGATACGCAGTATTTT. Encoded protein: CASSLLNQPTDTQYF. The chain is built from TRBV7-6 and TRBJ2-3; D is uncertain. V lost 5 bases and J lost 2, with 14 bases in between. CDR1 and CDR2 (germline): SGHVS, FNYEAQ. The CDR3 is 15 amino acids.

The chain joins TRBV5-1 to TRBJ2-1, with 15 bases fitting TRBD2. The germline V gene has CDR1 SGHRS and CDR2 YFSETQ. The CDR3 sequence is 15 residues long. The V segment lost 4 bases and the J segment 9 bases; nucleotides outside the gene matches: 5. DNA for the CDR3: TGCGCCAGCAGCCCCGGACTAGCGGGGGGGATTGAGCAGTTCTTC. It specifies CASSPGLAGGIEQFF.

This clone has just a few counts. The J gene is TRBJ1-6, the V gene TRBV19; 8 bases fit TRBD1. The CDR3 runs 13 residues. Germline V lookup: CDR1 LNHDA, CDR2 SQIVND (reference sequence). J lost 6 bases, V lost 9 bases, and 4 bases had no gene match. The CDR3 is CASRTGFNSPLHF. In nucleotides, the CDR3 is TGTGCCAGCCGGACAGGGTTTAATTCACCCCTCCACTTT.

V and J are TRBV24-1 and TRBJ2-4; a possible D gene is TRBD1 (5 bases). With 3 bases removed from V and 0 bases from J, the gap between germline ends came to 8 bases. Germline V gene lookup returns CDR1 KGHDR and CDR2 SFDVKD. The CDR3 has 15 amino acids. CDR3 sequence reads: CATSDPGLAKNIQYF. The CDR3 DNA sequence: TGTGCCACCAGTGATCCAGGGCTAGCCAAAAACATTCAGTACTTC.

This chain uses TRBV2 with TRBJ1-2; D perhaps matches TRBD1 (6 bases). Deletions cut 6 bases from V and 5 bases from J, with 13 bases between. The CDR3 spans 13 residues. Germline V gene data show CDR1 as SNHLY and CDR2 as FYNNEI. The CDR3: CASRVQGLYGYTF. In DNA form, the CDR3 reads TGTGCCAGCAGAGTACAGGGTTTATATGGCTACACCTTC.

This chain links TRBV19 with TRBJ1-5; perhaps TRBD1 as D (5 bases). The CDR3 extends over 17 amino acids. Per the germline V gene, CDR1 is LNHDA and CDR2 is SQIVND (reference sequence). The V and J ends lost 0 bases and 0 bases respectively, with 12 bases between them. The DNA for the CDR3 is TGTGCCAGTAGTATAGAGGGGGGTGATTATAGCAATCAGCCCCAGCATTTT. It encodes CASSIEGGDYSNQPQHF.

This chain uses TRBV27 with TRBJ1-2; 12 bases are shared with TRBD1. V shed 5 bases and J 10 bases; nucleotides not matched to a gene: 8. Germline-derived CDR1 and CDR2 are MNHEY and SMNVEV (reference sequence). This CDR3 region has 14 residues. The DNA of the CDR3 is TGTGCCAGCAGTCCTGGGGACAGGGGGCATGACTACACCTTC. This sequence encodes CASSPGDRGHDYTF.

The rearrangement links TRBV2 to TRBJ1-6; the D gene is possibly TRBD1 (5 bases). CDR1 SNHLY and CDR2 FYNNEI come from the germline V gene. The V end lost 8 bases, the J end lost 2 bases, and 13 bases lay between the germline ends. The CDR3 is made up of 15 amino acids. The CDR3 loop reads CASGREGPYNSPLHF. The CDR3 DNA follows: TGTGCCAGCGGACGGGAGGGGCCCTATAATTCACCCCTCCACTTT. Full variable domain (missing parts from reference TRBV2 and TRBJ1-6): EPEVTQTPSHQVTQMGQEVILRCVPISNHLYFYWYRQILGQKVEFLVSFYNNEISEKSEIFDDQFSVERPDGSNFTLKIRSTKLEDSAMYFCASGREGPYNSPLHFGNGTRLTVT.

The chain uses TRBV19 and TRBJ2-4; the D gene is possibly TRBD2 (6 bases). The germline V gene encodes CDR1 LNHDA and CDR2 SQIVND (reference sequence). Trimming removed 3 bases at V and 0 bases at J, with 21 bases between. There are 19 residues in the CDR3. CDR3 DNA sequence: TGTGCCAGTAGTATTAGGGGTGGAGGGACCCAGCTAGCCAAAAACATTCAGTACTTC. This encodes CASSIRGGGTQLAKNIQYF.

The chain recombines TRBV12-5 with TRBJ1-4; 9 bases are shared with TRBD1. Germline V gene lookup returns CDR1 LGHNT and CDR2 FRNRAP. The CDR3 runs to 14 residues. With V trimmed by 5 bases and J by 5 bases, 3 bases remained unmatched. The DNA for the CDR3 is TGTGCTAGTGGTCCCGGACAGGGGAATGAAAAACTGTTTTTT. Residues: CASGPGQGNEKLFF.

This chain links TRBV5-1 with TRBJ2-3; D is perhaps TRBD1 (5 bases). The germline V gene encodes CDR1 SGHRS and CDR2 YFSETQ. With 6 bases removed from V and 0 bases from J, the gap between germline ends came to 14 bases. The CDR3 covers 15 residues. The CDR3 here is CASTPQGRSTDTQYF. The CDR3 DNA sequence: TGCGCCAGCACCCCCCAGGGCCGTAGCACAGATACGCAGTATTTT. Variable domain in full (rest from reference TRBV5-1 and TRBJ2-3): KAGVTQTPRYLIKTRGQQVTLSCSPISGHRSVSWYQQTPGQGLQFLFEYFSETQRNKGNFPGRFSGRQFSNSRSEMNVSTLELGDSALYLCASTPQGRSTDTQYFGPGTRLTVL.

The chain employs TRBV19 and TRBJ2-2, with TRBD1 as a possible D gene (5 bases). Germline lookup yields CDR1 LNHDA and CDR2 SQIVND (reference sequence). The CDR3 covers 14 residues. Trimming cost V 0 bases and J 3 bases, with 5 bases left between them. The DNA for the CDR3 is TGTGCCAGTAGTATAGAGACAGACACCGGGGAGCTGTTTTTT. It specifies CASSIETDTGELFF.

This clone was seen a single time. Written as DNA, the CDR3 is TGTGCCAGCAGCTTCCGGGGCTACGAGCAGTACTTC. Translated: CASSFRGYEQYF. V and J are TRBV11-3 and TRBJ2-7; D may be TRBD2 (5 bases). The V gene lost 3 bases and the J gene lost 3 bases, with 6 bases spanning the gap. CDR3 length: 12 residues. Looked up from germline, CDR1 is SGHNT and CDR2 is YENEEA.

CDR3 DNA: TGCGCCAGCAGCTTGGGACTCTCTGCAACTAATGAAAAACTGTTTTTT. Translated: CASSLGLSATNEKLFF. The chain carries TRBV5-1 and TRBJ1-4; D ambiguous. Between the trimmed V and J ends, which lost 0 bases and 0 bases, there was a span of 9 bases. Germline V gene lookup returns CDR1 SGHRS and CDR2 YFSETQ. The CDR3 covers 16 residues. The whole variable domain, remainder taken from reference TRBV5-1 and TRBJ1-4, is KAGVTQTPRYLIKTRGQQVTLSCSPISGHRSVSWYQQTPGQGLQFLFEYFSETQRNKGNFPGRFSGRQFSNSRSEMNVSTLELGDSALYLCASSLGLSATNEKLFFGSGTQLSVL.

This chain uses TRBV30 with TRBJ1-6; 8 nucleotides agree with TRBD1. This CDR3 contains 15 residues. V lost 3 bases to trimming and J lost 10 bases; unmatched junction nucleotides: 11. Germline CDR1 and CDR2: GTSNPN and SVGIG (reference sequence). The CDR3 is CAWSPGQGFASPLHF. The CDR3, as DNA: TGTGCCTGGAGCCCCGGACAGGGTTTTGCCTCACCCCTCCACTTT.

The J gene is TRBJ2-2, the V gene TRBV15; TRBD1 agrees at 12 bases. The CDR3 has 18 amino acids. The germline CDR1 and CDR2 sequences are LNHNV and YYDKDF (reference sequence). The J segment lost 2 bases and the V segment lost 1 base, leaving 5 bases of the junction unmatched. In DNA form, the CDR3 reads TGTGCCACCAGCAGAGCTCCCGGGACAGGGGGCAACACCGGGGAGCTGTTTTTT. Translating gives CATSRAPGTGGNTGELFF.

The V and J genes are TRBV5-5 and TRBJ2-2, with D maybe TRBD1 (5 bases). The germline V gene has CDR1 SGHKS and CDR2 YYEKEE (reference sequence). The CDR3 is made up of 13 amino acids. V lost 0 bases and J 11 bases, leaving 11 bases between the germline ends. The CDR3 spells CASSLEGLVELFF. For the CDR3, the DNA is TGTGCCAGCAGCTTGGAGGGGCTCGTCGAGCTGTTTTTT.

This sequence joins TRBV6-1 and TRBJ1-1; the D is unclear. Per the germline V gene, CDR1 is MNHNS and CDR2 is SASEGT. This CDR3 contains 16 residues. Trimming left V 4 bases short and J 0 bases short, with 15 bases between. The CDR3 protein is CASSAYGGTLNTEAFF. CDR3 DNA sequence: TGTGCCAGCAGTGCTTACGGAGGCACTCTGAACACTGAAGCTTTCTTT.

The chain links TRBV24-1 to TRBJ2-3; 9 nucleotides line up with TRBD2. V lost 2 bases, J lost 7 bases, and 6 bases stayed unmatched. Germline loops: CDR1 KGHDR, CDR2 SFDVKD. The CDR3 is 15 amino acids. The CDR3, as DNA: TGTGCCACCAGTGATTCGAGACTAGCGGAGAATACGCAGTATTTT. Its translation: CATSDSRLAENTQYF.

This chain connects TRBV3-1 (or the pseudogene TRBV3-2) to TRBJ2-3; 8 positions agree with TRBD2. CDR3 length equals 15 residues. With V trimmed by 6 bases and J by 1 base, 6 bases remained unmatched. Germline lookup yields CDR1 LGHDT and CDR2 YNNKEL (reference sequence). The CDR3 loop reads CASSHGGGGTDTQYF. CDR3 DNA: TGTGCCAGCAGTCACGGGGGGGGCGGCACAGATACGCAGTATTTT.

This clone appeared once. This chain links TRBV25-1 with TRBJ2-1; maybe TRBD1 (6 bases). The ends were cut back, 4 bases at V and 4 bases at J, with 11 bases in the middle. This CDR3 region has 14 residues. Germline CDR1 is MGHDK and CDR2 is SYGVNS. CDR3 protein: CASSVGDTYNEQFF. CDR3 nucleotides: TGTGCCAGCAGTGTGGGGGACACTTACAATGAGCAGTTCTTC. The variable domain in full, completed from reference TRBV25-1 and TRBJ2-1, reads EADIYQTPRYLVIGTGKKITLECSQTMGHDKMYWYQQDPGMELHLIHYSYGVNSTEKGDLSSESTVSRIRTEHFPLTLESARPSHTSQYLCASSVGDTYNEQFFGPGTRLTVL.

The CDR3, as DNA: TGTGCCAGCAGTCTTTGGGGGCACGGCTACACCTTC. It specifies CASSLWGHGYTF. V and J are TRBV6-5 and TRBJ1-2, with D possibly matching TRBD1 (6 bases). Germline loops: CDR1 MNHEY, CDR2 SVGAGI. The CDR3 contains 12 residues. V dropped 5 bases and J dropped 8 bases, with 12 bases sitting between them.

This sequence joins TRBV19 and TRBJ2-7; D might be TRBD2 (5 bases). This CDR3 region has 13 residues. Germline CDR1 reads LNHDA; CDR2 reads SQIVND (reference sequence). V was clipped by 6 bases and J by 2 bases, with 11 bases between them. This CDR3 is CASSPGSTYEQYF. CDR3 DNA: TGTGCCAGTAGCCCGGGATCTACCTACGAGCAGTACTTC.

Notes on this clone: Additional DNA sequences in this sample encode the identical CDR3. CDR3 bases: TGTGCCAGTAGTAGTCAAGGAGGGGCAAGGTCCTACGAGCAGTACTTC. Its translation is CASSSQGGARSYEQYF. The chain recombines TRBV19 with TRBJ2-7; a possible D gene is TRBD2 (6 bases). Germline V gene data show CDR1 as LNHDA and CDR2 as SQIVND (reference sequence). V dropped 4 bases and J dropped 1 base, with 17 bases sitting between them. The CDR3 totals 16 residues.

The CDR3 DNA is TGTGCCAGCAGTGCTGACACCAGCTCCTATAATTCACCCCTCCACTTT. Its protein is CASSADTSSYNSPLHF. The gene calls are TRBV2 and TRBJ1-6; D unresolved. Deletions cut 4 bases from V and 0 bases from J, with 10 bases between. Germline values: CDR1 SNHLY, CDR2 FYNNEI. The CDR3 runs 16 residues.